The 18 T cell receptor beta chains reported below all come from one sample, sequenced in a study of cytomegalovirus exposure and HLA in healthy donors. The PCR made use of 60 Vbeta and 13 Jbeta primers. This table comes from immunoSEQ multiplex PCR, and its TCRdb copy is limited to in-frame clones, with some not included. The repertoire holds roughly 180,000 clones, 70% to 90% seen once, with almost 9.5% in the top ten. The material sequenced was PBMCs. Receptors originate from a man aged 18 to 30 in good health and CMV-seropositive.

The J gene is TRBJ1-2, the V gene TRBV6-6; the match to TRBD1 covers 7 bases. Germline assignment: CDR1 MNHNY and CDR2 SVGAGI (reference sequence). The CDR3 has 13 residues. V shed 5 bases, J shed 8 bases, and the junction held 8 bases outside the gene matches. The CDR3 sequence is CASSDEGAGGYTF. For the CDR3, the DNA is TGTGCCAGCAGTGACGAGGGGGCGGGGGGCTACACCTTC.

Only one count was recorded for this clone. This chain uses TRBV5-1 with TRBJ2-3; D might be TRBD2 (6 bases). CDR1 is SGHRS, CDR2 YFSETQ, per germline. CDR3 length: 13 amino acids. Trimming shortened V by 5 bases and J by 4 bases, and 11 bases separated the two germline ends. The chain's CDR3 is CASRRGGADTQYF. In nucleotides, the CDR3 is TGCGCCAGCAGGCGAGGCGGGGCAGATACGCAGTATTTT.

The sample holds a few counts of this clone. The CDR3 nucleotides are TGTGCCAGCAGTGACTCTAGCGGGGCCTACAATGAGCAGTTCTTC. It codes for CASSDSSGAYNEQFF. V is TRBV6-4 and J is TRBJ2-1, with 8 bases aligning to TRBD2. The ends lost 0 bases at V and 2 bases at J; junction bases unmatched: 0. The CDR3 runs 15 residues. Germline-derived CDR1 and CDR2 are MRHNA and SNTAGT.

This rearrangement joins TRBV19 to TRBJ1-6, with D unclear. Trimming removed 3 bases from V and 0 bases from J, with 9 bases in between. Germline V CDR1 and CDR2: LNHDA, SQIVND (reference sequence). The CDR3 loop spans 16 amino acids. The DNA for the CDR3 is TGTGCCAGTAGTATTAGCGGGGACTCCTATAATTCACCCCTCCACTTT. Translated, it gives CASSISGDSYNSPLHF.

The chain has TRBV9 and TRBJ1-1, with D unresolved. Trimming stripped 0 bases from V and 0 bases from J, with 9 bases between. Germline loops: CDR1 SGDLS, CDR2 YYNGEE. The length of the CDR3 is 15 residues. CDR3 in amino acids: CASSVGYSLNTEAFF. CDR3 nucleotide sequence: TGTGCCAGCAGCGTAGGGTACAGCTTGAACACTGAAGCTTTCTTT.

In regard to this clone: Other DNA sequences from this sample encode an identical CDR3 as well. This sequence joins TRBV5-1 and TRBJ2-1; D is uncertain. Germline CDR1 SGHRS, CDR2 YFSETQ. Deletions cut 4 bases from V and 7 bases from J, with 6 bases between. CDR3 length: 11 amino acids. The CDR3 protein is CASSLANEQFF. The CDR3 DNA reads as TGCGCCAGCAGCCTCGCGAATGAGCAGTTCTTC. Filled out from reference TRBV5-1 and TRBJ2-1, the complete variable domain reads KAGVTQTPRYLIKTRGQQVTLSCSPISGHRSVSWYQQTPGQGLQFLFEYFSETQRNKGNFPGRFSGRQFSNSRSEMNVSTLELGDSALYLCASSLANEQFFGPGTRLTVL.

The V call is TRBV6-1, the J call TRBJ2-7; the match to TRBD2 covers 9 bases. Per germline, CDR1 MNHNS and CDR2 SASEGT. There are 16 residues in the CDR3. Trimming removed 2 bases from V and 0 bases from J; junction bases left unmatched: 5. CDR3 sequence (DNA): TGTGCCAGCAGTGAACAAGCGGGGGGTACCTCCTACGAGCAGTACTTC. It specifies CASSEQAGGTSYEQYF.

The rearrangement joins TRBV7-9 to TRBJ2-1; TRBD2 matches 10 bases. The germline V gene has CDR1 SEHNR and CDR2 FQNEAQ (reference sequence). This CDR3 is built from 16 residues. J lost 8 bases, V lost 10 bases, and 17 bases had no gene match. The CDR3 nucleotides read TGTGCCACCGAAGGGTGGATAGCGGGGGGCTGGTATGAGCAGTTCTTC. Protein sequence: CATEGWIAGGWYEQFF.

This rearrangement joins TRBV11-2 to TRBJ1-2; tentatively, D is TRBD1 (5 bases). Per the germline V gene, CDR1 is SGHAT and CDR2 is FQNNGV. Trimming shortened V by 1 base and J by 0 bases, and 9 bases separated the two germline ends. The CDR3 spans 15 residues. CDR3 sequence: CASSLAGPANYGYTF. CDR3 in DNA: TGTGCCAGCAGCTTAGCAGGGCCGGCTAACTATGGCTACACCTTC.

The chain links TRBV18 to TRBJ1-1; D is perhaps TRBD1 (6 bases). With 2 bases removed from V and 8 bases from J, the gap between germline ends came to 18 bases. Germline V CDR1 and CDR2: KGHSH, LQKENI. The CDR3 consists of 15 residues. CDR3 nucleotide sequence: TGTGCCAGCTCACCAAAAACAGGGCCCAGTGGGGAAGCTTTCTTT. Amino acid sequence: CASSPKTGPSGEAFF.

The V gene is TRBV9, the J gene TRBJ1-6; D is perhaps TRBD1 (5 bases). The CDR3 consists of 16 residues. V was trimmed by 2 bases and J by 0 bases, leaving 9 bases between them. Germline V gene data show CDR1 as SGDLS and CDR2 as YYNGEE. The CDR3 reads CASSVTGSSYNSPLHF. The CDR3 DNA sequence: TGTGCCAGCAGCGTTACAGGCAGCTCCTATAATTCACCCCTCCACTTT.

The gene calls are TRBV5-4 and TRBJ1-1; D gene ambiguous. Trimming cost V 3 bases and J 6 bases, with 12 bases left between them. Germline CDR1 reads SGHNT; CDR2 reads YYREEE (reference sequence). This CDR3 contains 13 residues. The CDR3 spells CASSSFASAEAFF. The CDR3 region has the DNA TGTGCCAGCAGCTCCTTCGCCAGCGCTGAAGCTTTCTTT.

The rearrangement uses TRBV6-5 and TRBJ2-7; 8 bases match TRBD1. This CDR3 has 14 amino acids. With 5 bases clipped from V and 3 bases from J, the junction kept 6 bases outside the gene matches. The germline CDR1 and CDR2 sequences are MNHEY and SVGAGI. CDR3 residues: CASSHRDRIYEQYF. DNA of the CDR3: TGTGCCAGCAGTCACCGGGACAGGATCTACGAGCAGTACTTC.

V usage is TRBV27 and J usage is TRBJ1-1, with TRBD1 identical over 9 bases. Germline CDR1 and CDR2: MNHEY and SMNVEV (reference sequence). This CDR3 comprises 17 residues. Trimming at V came to 6 bases and at J to 0 bases, leaving 11 bases not matched to a gene. In nucleotides, the CDR3 is TGTGCCAGCAGCCCAGACCGGGACAGGGTAATGAACACTGAAGCTTTCTTT. Amino acid sequence: CASSPDRDRVMNTEAFF.

This chain uses TRBV25-1 with TRBJ2-5; 7 bases fit TRBD1. The J call may be faulty, since TRBJ2-7 better matches the DNA end. This CDR3 is built from 16 residues. The germline CDR1 and CDR2 sequences are MGHDK and SYGVNS. The CDR3 reads CASSELGRQGQYEQYF. CDR3 in DNA: TGTGCCAGCAGTGAATTGGGGAGACAGGGTCAATACGAGCAGTACTTC.

This chain connects TRBV15 to TRBJ1-2; possibly TRBD1 for D (6 bases). Trimming took 5 bases from V and 4 from J, leaving 8 bases between them. Germline CDR1 reads LNHNV; CDR2 reads YYDKDF (reference sequence). The CDR3 runs 12 residues. The CDR3 reads CATSGRGYGYTF. DNA for the CDR3: TGTGCCACCAGCGGCAGGGGCTATGGCTACACCTTC.

This clone was counted a few times. The gene calls are TRBV11-2 and TRBJ1-6; TRBD1 matches at 8 bases. J gave up 11 bases and V 5 bases, and 11 bases lay outside the gene matches. This CDR3 has 15 residues. CDR1 and CDR2 (germline): SGHAT, FQNNGV. The CDR3 spells CASSTLRDRHAPLHF. The DNA for the CDR3 is TGTGCCAGCAGCACCCTCCGGGACAGGCATGCACCCCTCCACTTT.

The chain couples TRBV6-1 to TRBJ2-7; D may be TRBD2 (5 bases). Germline V CDR1 and CDR2: MNHNS, SASEGT. The V gene lost 5 bases and the J gene lost 2 bases, with 7 bases spanning the gap. There are 12 residues in the CDR3. The CDR3 reads CASSQTTYEQYF. The DNA for the CDR3 is TGTGCCAGCAGTCAGACTACCTACGAGCAGTACTTC.